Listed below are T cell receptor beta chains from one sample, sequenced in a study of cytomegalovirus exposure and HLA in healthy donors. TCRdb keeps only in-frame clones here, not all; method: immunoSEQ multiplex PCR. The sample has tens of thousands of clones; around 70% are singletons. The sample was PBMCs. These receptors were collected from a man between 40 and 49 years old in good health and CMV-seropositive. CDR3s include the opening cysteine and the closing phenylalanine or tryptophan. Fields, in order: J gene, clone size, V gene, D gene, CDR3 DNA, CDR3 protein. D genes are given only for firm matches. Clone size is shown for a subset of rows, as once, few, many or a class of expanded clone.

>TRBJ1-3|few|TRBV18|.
TGTGCCAGCTCACCCGCTGGAAACACCATATATTTT
CASSPAGNTIYF
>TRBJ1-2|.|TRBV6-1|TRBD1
TGTGCCAGCAGTGAGGGACAGAGATACTATGGCTACACCTTC
CASSEGQRYYGYTF
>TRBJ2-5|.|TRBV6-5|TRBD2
TGTGCCAGCAGCCCCCTCGGGGGGGCCCATGAGACCCAGTACTTC
CASSPLGGAHETQYF
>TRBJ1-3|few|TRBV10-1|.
TGCGCCAGCAGTGCAGGAAACACCATATATTTT
CASSAGNTIYF
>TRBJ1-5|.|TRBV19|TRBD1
TGTGCCAGTATCCTCCGGACAGGGGGGAAGGCCAATCAGCCCCAGCATTTT
CASILRTGGKANQPQHF
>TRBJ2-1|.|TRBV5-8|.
TGTGCCAGCAGCTTGGGCCTGAGCTCCTACAATGAGCAGTTCTTC
CASSLGLSSYNEQFF
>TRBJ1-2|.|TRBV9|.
TGTGCCAGCAGCGCATCACTGGGAGGGGGAGCGGGCTACACCTTC
CASSASLGGGAGYTF
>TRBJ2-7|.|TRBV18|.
TGTGCCAGCTCACGACAGTCACTCTACGAGCAGTACTTC
CASSRQSLYEQYF
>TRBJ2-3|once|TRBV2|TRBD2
TGTGCCAGCAGTGGTGGCGTGACTAGCGTTGCAGATACGCAGTATTTT
CASSGGVTSVADTQYF
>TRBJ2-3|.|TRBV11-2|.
TGTGCCAGCAGCTTAGCGTGGGAAGGGCGGGGCACAGATACGCAGTATTTT
CASSLAWEGRGTDTQYF
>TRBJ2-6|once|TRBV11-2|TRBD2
TGTGCCAGCAGCTTAAGTGCGGGGGGAACCTCTGGGGCCAACGTCCTGACTTTC
CASSLSAGGTSGANVLTF
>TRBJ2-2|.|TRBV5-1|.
TGCGCCAGCAGCTTGGTGGGCAGGACCGGGGAGCTGTTTTTT
CASSLVGRTGELFF
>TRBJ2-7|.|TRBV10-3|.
TGTGCCATCAGTGAGTCAGGGGCTGCCTACGAGCAGTACTTC
CAISESGAAYEQYF
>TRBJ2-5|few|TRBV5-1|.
TGCGCCAGCAGGCTGAATGCGGTATTTCAAGAGACCCAGTACTTC
CASRLNAVFQETQYF
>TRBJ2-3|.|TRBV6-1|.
TGTGCCAGCAGTGTTCGAGGAGGTTCGTGGACAGATACGCAGTATTTT
CASSVRGGSWTDTQYF
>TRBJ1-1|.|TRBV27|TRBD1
TGTGCCAGCAGTTTATGGGGAGACAGGGTTACTGAAGCTTTCTTT
CASSLWGDRVTEAFF
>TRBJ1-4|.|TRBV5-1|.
TGCGCCAGCAGCTCCCAAGGAGGAGAGGAAAAACTGTTTTTT
CASSSQGGEEKLFF
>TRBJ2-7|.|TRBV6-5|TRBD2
TGTGCCAGCAGTCCTGGACTAGCCTTCTCCTACGAGCAGTACTTC
CASSPGLAFSYEQYF
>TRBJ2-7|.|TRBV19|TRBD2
TGTGCCAGTAGTATAGGGAGCGGGGCGCTCTCCTACGAGCAGTACTTC
CASSIGSGALSYEQYF
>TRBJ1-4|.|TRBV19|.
TGTGCCAGTAGCGACCCCCCGGGGAGGACTAATGAAAAACTGTTTTTT
CASSDPPGRTNEKLFF
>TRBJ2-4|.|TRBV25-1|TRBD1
TGTGCCAGCAGTGACCGGGACAGGGCGGGAAAAAACATTCAGTACTTC
CASSDRDRAGKNIQYF
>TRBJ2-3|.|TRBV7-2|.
TGTGCCAGCAGCCAGGGAAGATCGGCCGATACGCAGTATTTT
CASSQGRSADTQYF
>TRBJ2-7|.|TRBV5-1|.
TGCGCCAGCAGCTCGCGGACCGGGATCAACTCCTACGAGCAGTACTTC
CASSSRTGINSYEQYF
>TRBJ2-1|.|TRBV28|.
TGTGCCAGCAGGGACAGAATTAATGAGCAGTTCTTC
CASRDRINEQFF
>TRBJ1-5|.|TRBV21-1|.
TGTGCCAGCAGCAAAGCGAACTCATCTCGGAGCAATCAGCCCCAGCATTTT
CASSKANSSRSNQPQHF
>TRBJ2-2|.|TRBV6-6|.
TGTGCCAGCAGCAGGGGAGGGACCGGGGAGCTGTTTTTT
CASSRGGTGELFF
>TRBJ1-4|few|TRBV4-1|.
TGCGCCAGCAGCCAAGATGGGGCGGCTCGCGAAAAACTGTTTTTT
CASSQDGAAREKLFF
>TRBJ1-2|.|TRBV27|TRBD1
TGTGCCAGCAGATTGGAAGGAGGGACAGGGAAGGGCTACGCCTTC
CASRLEGGTGKGYAF
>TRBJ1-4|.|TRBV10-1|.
TGCGCCAGCAGTGCTTTGGGGCGCATCGAGCAAGGTAATGAAAAACTGTTTTTC
CASSALGRIEQGNEKLFF